Reported below is one T cell receptor beta chain. Its target is not known. This sample is drawn from a study of OX40 agonist ivuxolimab in advanced cancers. Study information: At 0.01 to 10 mg/kg, ivuxolimab was administered intravenously to patients every 2 weeks. Study-level points and caveats: Determination of antigen specificity was not performed for the expanded peripheral T cells. Fewer expanded clones were found on average in CD4+ than in CD8+ T cells. At 0.1 to 3.0 mg/kg and by week 6, clonal expansion occurred in CD4+ and CD8+ blood T cells.

Produced via immunoSEQ multiplex PCR; TCRdb's table is partial and in-frame only. The data show roughly 70,000 clones, roughly 84% seen once. Germline assignment: CDR1 SGHTA and CDR2 FQGTGA. The CDR3 contains 13 residues. Losses at the gene ends were 4 bases for V and 8 bases for J; bases not matched to a gene: 1. This receptor was identified in an adult with an advanced solid tumor such as melanoma, head and neck, liver or kidney cancer. This chain uses TRBV7-3 with TRBJ2-1; 11 positions match TRBD2. This material consisted of CD4+ or CD8+ T cells sorted from blood, taken in a trial of the OX40 agonist ivuxolimab. The CDR3 nucleotides are TGTGCCAGCAGCTCGGGACTAGCGGATGAGCAGTTCTTC. It yields the protein CASSSGLADEQFF.